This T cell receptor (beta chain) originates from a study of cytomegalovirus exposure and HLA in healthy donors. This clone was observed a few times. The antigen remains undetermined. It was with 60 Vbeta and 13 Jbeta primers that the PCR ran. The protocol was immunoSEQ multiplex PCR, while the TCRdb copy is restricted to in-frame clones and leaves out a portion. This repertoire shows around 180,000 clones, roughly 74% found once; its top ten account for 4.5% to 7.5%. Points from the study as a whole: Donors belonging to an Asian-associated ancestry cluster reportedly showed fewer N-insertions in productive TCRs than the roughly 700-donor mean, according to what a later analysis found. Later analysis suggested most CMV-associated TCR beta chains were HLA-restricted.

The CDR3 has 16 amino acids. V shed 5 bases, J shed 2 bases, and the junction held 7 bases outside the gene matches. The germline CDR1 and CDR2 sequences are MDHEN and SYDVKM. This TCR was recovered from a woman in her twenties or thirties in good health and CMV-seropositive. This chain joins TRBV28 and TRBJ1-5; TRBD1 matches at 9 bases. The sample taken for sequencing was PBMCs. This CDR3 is CASSPLTGGGNQPQHF. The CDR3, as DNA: TGTGCCAGCAGTCCCCTAACAGGGGGCGGCAATCAGCCCCAGCATTTT.